The 21 T cell receptor beta chains presented below share a single source sample, sequenced in a study of T-cell memory formation after mild COVID-19. TCRdb called the 5' RACE reads again in MiXCR, with one record for every CDR3 protein. Of 560,000 or so distinct CDR3 sequences listed, around 15% were seen once; the top ten hold 8.1%. Sequencing was performed on PBMCs or a T cell subset sorted from them (not recorded which). All receptors derive from an adult woman who had mild COVID-19 (a few samples of this study predate the infection). Cell type and time point are not known.

Only a few counts were recorded for this clonotype. This chain links TRBV6-5 with TRBJ1-1; no definite D call. Germline V CDR1 and CDR2: MNHEY, SVGAGI. There are 14 residues in the CDR3. The V end was cut by 6 bases, the J end by 4 bases, with 15 bases between. The CDR3 is CASRGRTASTEAFF. The CDR3 DNA is TGTGCCAGCAGAGGACGGACCGCAAGCACTGAAGCTTTCTTT.

V usage is TRBV11-3 and J usage is TRBJ2-1; 12 nucleotides agree with TRBD2. Germline trimming cut 4 bases from V and 7 bases from J; bases unmatched to any gene: 11. The V gene's germline CDR1 is SGHNT and CDR2 YENEEA. The CDR3 length is 17 residues. DNA for the CDR3: TGTGCCAGCAGCTCGAGACTAGCGGGAGCCCAAACTAATGAGCAGTTCTTC. Encoded protein: CASSSRLAGAQTNEQFF.

The chain has TRBV5-8 and TRBJ2-2; D might be TRBD2 (6 bases). V was shortened by 0 bases and J by 3 bases, with 21 bases between the two germline ends. This CDR3 has 19 amino acids. Per the germline V gene, CDR1 is SGHTS and CDR2 is YDEGEE. CDR3 nucleotide sequence: TGTGCCAGCAGCTTGGTGGCTAGCGCAAACCTCCCCTACACCGGGGAGCTGTTTTTT. Protein: CASSLVASANLPYTGELFF.

This clonotype was detected a few times. The rearrangement uses TRBV10-3 and TRBJ2-3; D is undetermined. Trimming stripped 4 bases from V and 2 bases from J, with 13 bases between. The CDR3 is made up of 15 amino acids. CDR1 is ENHRY and CDR2 is SYGVKD in the germline V gene. As DNA, the CDR3 is TGTGCCATCAGTGGATCGGGTCCCCCCACAGATACGCAGTATTTT. This gives the protein CAISGSGPPTDTQYF.

This chain links TRBV20-1 with TRBJ2-3; D not resolved. The V gene's germline CDR1 is DFQATT and CDR2 SNEGSKA (reference sequence). The V gene lost 3 bases and the J gene lost 3 bases, with 13 bases spanning the gap. This CDR3 region has 14 residues. This CDR3 is CSASVRKETDTQYF. The CDR3 nucleotides are TGCAGTGCTAGTGTAAGAAAAGAAACAGATACGCAGTATTTT.

V gene TRBV6-5 combines with J gene TRBJ2-3; TRBD2 matches at 8 bases. The CDR3 extends over 17 amino acids. With 3 bases clipped from V and 2 bases from J, the junction kept 10 bases outside the gene matches. Germline values: CDR1 MNHEY, CDR2 SVGAGI. The DNA for the CDR3 is TGTGCCAGCAGTTATCGATTCGGGGGGGCCTCCACAGATACGCAGTATTTT. It specifies CASSYRFGGASTDTQYF.

This chain connects TRBV7-2 to TRBJ2-7, with 11 bases matching TRBD2. Germline lookup yields CDR1 SGHTA and CDR2 FQGNSA. The CDR3 contains 15 residues. V was clipped by 3 bases and J by 5 bases; unmatched bases: 6. This chain's CDR3 is CASSFSGGGKHEQYF. Written as DNA, the CDR3 is TGTGCCAGCAGCTTTAGCGGGGGGGGTAAGCACGAGCAGTACTTC.

The chain employs TRBV12-3 or TRBV12-4 and TRBJ1-5, with D tentatively TRBD1 (5 bases). There are 16 residues in the CDR3. V was cut by 5 bases and J by 0 bases, with 14 bases left in between. CDR3 DNA: TGTGCCAGCAGTCCCAGGGTAGGGGTTAGCAATCAGCCCCAGCATTTT. This translates into CASSPRVGVSNQPQHF.

The V and J genes are TRBV29-1 and TRBJ1-2, with 11 bases fitting TRBD1. Trimming removed 7 bases from V and 5 bases from J; junction bases left unmatched: 6. Germline V gene lookup returns CDR1 SQVTM and CDR2 ANQGSEA. The CDR3 runs to 13 residues. As DNA, the CDR3 is TGCAGCGGTGGGACAGGGGGTGTTTATGGCTACACCTTC. Translating it yields CSGGTGGVYGYTF.

J is TRBJ1-1 and V is TRBV2, with 10 bases aligning to TRBD1. The CDR3 is made up of 14 amino acids. From germline, CDR1 is SNHLY and CDR2 FYNNEI. V lost 6 bases to trimming and J lost 11 bases; unmatched junction nucleotides: 12. This CDR3 is CASRAGQGHRPAFF. DNA of the CDR3: TGTGCCAGCAGGGCGGGACAGGGGCACAGGCCGGCTTTCTTT.

This clonotype was found many times. V usage is TRBV29-1 and J usage is TRBJ1-1, with 7 nucleotides matching TRBD1. Losses at the gene ends were 7 bases for V and 1 base for J; bases not matched to a gene: 6. This CDR3 comprises 13 residues. CDR1 and CDR2 from the germline V gene are SQVTM and ANQGSEA. Here the CDR3 reads CSARGASNTEAFF. CDR3 nucleotides: TGCAGCGCCAGGGGGGCGTCGAACACTGAAGCTTTCTTT.

The chain joins TRBV12-3 or TRBV12-4 to TRBJ2-4; D ambiguous. The CDR3 runs 15 residues. Trimming stripped 0 bases from V and 0 bases from J, with 6 bases between. CDR3 DNA: TGTGCCAGCAGTTTAGCGCGATTAGCCAAAAACATTCAGTACTTC. Its protein product is CASSLARLAKNIQYF.

This clonotype was seen ten or more times. The chain has TRBV20-1 and TRBJ2-3; 9 positions agree with TRBD1. CDR1 and CDR2 from the germline V gene are DFQATT and SNEGSKA (reference sequence). V was clipped by 1 base and J by 3 bases; unmatched bases: 11. The CDR3 has 17 residues. The CDR3 nucleotides are TGCAGTGCTAGAGGTCTGACGGGACAGGGTAGGACAGATACGCAGTATTTT. Its protein is CSARGLTGQGRTDTQYF.

The chain recombines TRBV2 with TRBJ2-2; TRBD2 aligns across 11 bases. The V segment lost 5 bases and the J segment 5 bases; nucleotides outside the gene matches: 4. Germline lookup yields CDR1 SNHLY and CDR2 FYNNEI. The CDR3 is made up of 15 amino acids. As DNA, the CDR3 is TGTGCCAGCAGTCGACTAGCGGGAAAAACCGGGGAGCTGTTTTTT. Translating it yields CASSRLAGKTGELFF. Filled out from reference TRBV2 and TRBJ2-2, the complete variable domain reads EPEVTQTPSHQVTQMGQEVILRCVPISNHLYFYWYRQILGQKVEFLVSFYNNEISEKSEIFDDQFSVERPDGSNFTLKIRSTKLEDSAMYFCASSRLAGKTGELFFGEGSRLTVL.

This chain connects TRBV5-4 to TRBJ2-1; D gene unclear. Trimming shortened V by 4 bases and J by 15 bases, and 20 bases separated the two germline ends. This CDR3 is built from 13 residues. The germline CDR1 and CDR2 sequences are SGHNT and YYREEE (reference sequence). As DNA, the CDR3 is TGTGCCAGCAGCCTTGGGAAACCCGACGCGCCGTTCTTC. It specifies CASSLGKPDAPFF. Looking up the rest from reference TRBV5-4 and TRBJ2-1 gives the full variable domain: ETGVTQSPTHLIKTRGQQVTLRCSSQSGHNTVSWYQQALGQGPQFIFQYYREEENGRGNFPPRFSGLQFPNYSSELNVNALELDDSALYLCASSLGKPDAPFFGPGTRLTVL.

This chain connects TRBV5-1 to TRBJ2-2; D remains unclear. This CDR3 spans 16 amino acids. V was clipped by 0 bases and J by 1 base, with 10 bases between them. Germline loops: CDR1 SGHRS, CDR2 YFSETQ. CDR3 sequence (DNA): TGCGCCAGCAGCTTGGTTCAGGAGCTGAACACCGGGGAGCTGTTTTTT. Its translation: CASSLVQELNTGELFF.

This clonotype was counted ten times or more. CDR3 sequence: CASSPQGAEAFF. The CDR3 DNA is TGTGCCAGCAGTCCACAGGGCGCTGAAGCTTTCTTT. The chain uses TRBV12-3 or TRBV12-4 and TRBJ1-1, with D possibly TRBD1 on 6 matching bases. The germline V and J ends were trimmed by 5 bases and 6 bases, with 10 bases remaining between them. The CDR3 covers 12 residues.

This clonotype was seen a few times. This rearrangement joins TRBV7-9 to TRBJ1-2; the D gene is possibly TRBD1 (6 bases). CDR3 length: 11 amino acids. Trimming removed 6 bases at V and 8 bases at J, with 10 bases between. Germline V gene sequence: CDR1 SEHNR, CDR2 FQNEAQ (reference sequence). CDR3 protein: CASRRQDGYTF. The CDR3 bases are TGTGCCAGCAGACGACAGGACGGCTACACCTTC.

This clonotype was recorded many times. CDR3 DNA sequence: TGTGCCAGCAGCTTAATATTAATCGACGAGCAGTTCTTC. This translates into CASSLILIDEQFF. The chain uses TRBV7-9 and TRBJ2-1; D call uncertain. CDR1 and CDR2 (germline): SEHNR, FQNEAQ (reference sequence). Trimming pared 2 bases from V and 10 bases from J, leaving 12 bases between. This CDR3 region has 13 residues.

The genes are TRBV5-1 and TRBJ2-3; tentatively, D is TRBD1 (6 bases). This CDR3 comprises 13 residues. V was pared by 4 bases and J by 5 bases, with 11 bases between. The V gene's germline CDR1 is SGHRS and CDR2 YFSETQ. This CDR3 reads CASSEDRGDTQYF. Written as DNA, the CDR3 is TGCGCCAGCAGCGAGGACAGAGGAGATACGCAGTATTTT.

This clonotype was picked up a small number of times. The rearrangement uses TRBV5-6 and TRBJ2-7; D gene unclear. The V end was cut by 0 bases, the J end by 0 bases, with 10 bases between. CDR3 length: 15 residues. Germline CDR1 is SGHDT and CDR2 is YYEEEE. The CDR3 sequence is CASSLDVQFSYEQYF. The DNA for the CDR3 is TGTGCCAGCAGCTTGGACGTCCAATTCTCCTACGAGCAGTACTTC.